This entry concerns a single T cell receptor beta chain. Its antigen is currently not known. The record has no base qualities; no much larger clone is one base away. The sample belongs to a study of radiation and T cells in renal cell carcinoma (dated by TCRdb to 2020 to 2022). For the study in its entirety: TCR beta sequencing covered over 50 samples in total, comprising around 25 tumors and approximately 27 peripheral blood samples. The final blood draw took place at 4 weeks after radiation, the same time as nephrectomy. A total of about 4 million unique CDR3 nucleotide sequences, encoding 2.5 million to 3 million unique CDR3 amino acid sequences, were found across all 50 or so samples. The study at large found these results: Because pretreatment tumor biopsies were not available, the baseline intratumoral presence of clonotypes could not be determined. In blood, the top tumor clonotypes increased between baseline and 2 weeks post-radiation and then shrank by 4 weeks, which suggests that tumor-resident clones expanded only transiently. Tracking of blood repertoire dynamics stopped at more than three weeks after treatment, with no follow-up past that point. Because the trial had a single-armed design, the trial could not examine how radiation dose or scheduling affected the TCR repertoire.

This specimen's time point label, interpreted: blood 4 weeks post-SBRT, at nephrectomy. The treatment or condition label, as the study defines it: 15 Gy SBRT to primary tumor, nephrectomy 4 weeks later. The samples were obtained from a clinical trial, where primary renal cell carcinomas were treated with 15 Gy stereotactic body radiation therapy and then removed by nephrectomy 4 weeks afterward. Serial peripheral blood from radiation-treated patients was sampled at baseline, 2 weeks and 4 weeks after SBRT to track tumor-enriched clonotypes. Every patient had renal cell carcinoma of clear cell pathology. Genomic DNA for TCR sequencing was prepared using the QIAamp DNA Blood Mini Kit (Qiagen). The analyses included only samples that passed all quality control checks. TCR beta libraries were generated from genomic DNA with the immunoSEQ kit, following the manufacturer's recommendations. To prepare libraries, a first multiplex PCR with proprietary primers was run, followed by a second PCR that added unique barcodes, and a bead cleanup was done after each round. A positive control reaction and a negative control reaction, both provided in the kit, were run with every batch of samples. The final libraries underwent checking on an Agilent 4200 TapeStation D1000 ScreenTape, volumetric pooling, and quantification by qPCR. Sequencing ran on an Illumina NextSeq500 with a MidOutput 150-cycle cartridge, using 156 Read1 and 15 Index1 cycles with kit custom primers. The pooled library was loaded at 0.95 to 1 pM, with a 20% PhiX control spiked in. Per the original workflow: The vendor-processed data were analyzed in R, and a clonotype was defined as all T cells that share the same CDR3 nucleotide sequence. In the clone abundance analyses, frequencies were normalized to the 10,000 most abundant clones in each sample. Before analysis, public T cell clones were removed, and these numbered fewer than six per sample on average. A difference in abundance of at least 32-fold between compartments was used to define tumor-enriched and baseline blood-enriched clonotypes. A beta-binomial differential abundance model was used to identify clonotypes that were expanded or contracted between blood time points. Tumor-blood repertoire similarity was measured with the Baroni-Urbani and Buser coefficient, and group comparisons used two-tailed Wilcoxon tests in R. In its TCRdb copy, this immuneACCESS table keeps in-frame sequences only and misses some clones. Where compared with another copy, unresolved V genes explain less than half of these, and the others have no known cause. That table gives V, J and clone size, and the DNA gave D and trimming. A total of roughly 86,000 clones appear in this sample, 85% of them only once. The ten largest clones add up to around 9.1% of the sample.

The germline V gene (reference sequence) specifies WNHNN as CDR1 and SYGVQD as CDR2. The CDR3, cysteine through phenylalanine, is 16 amino acids long. Only the CDR3 part of the read is kept: 48 bases, read in frame from the first base. V is clipped by 6 bases and J by 5 bases, and the sequence between their germline boundaries is 19 bases long. This sequence was found in a man in his fifties with renal cell carcinoma. Material: blood, obtained from a patient whose treatment included radiotherapy and nephrectomy. The chain uses TRBV10-1 and TRBJ2-2, with a weak D call of TRBD2 (5 bases match). In nucleotides, the sequence is TGCGCCAGCAGGTTTCGGGGTACGTTTGGAACCGGGGAGCTGTTTTTT. Its protein is CASRFRGTFGTGELFF.